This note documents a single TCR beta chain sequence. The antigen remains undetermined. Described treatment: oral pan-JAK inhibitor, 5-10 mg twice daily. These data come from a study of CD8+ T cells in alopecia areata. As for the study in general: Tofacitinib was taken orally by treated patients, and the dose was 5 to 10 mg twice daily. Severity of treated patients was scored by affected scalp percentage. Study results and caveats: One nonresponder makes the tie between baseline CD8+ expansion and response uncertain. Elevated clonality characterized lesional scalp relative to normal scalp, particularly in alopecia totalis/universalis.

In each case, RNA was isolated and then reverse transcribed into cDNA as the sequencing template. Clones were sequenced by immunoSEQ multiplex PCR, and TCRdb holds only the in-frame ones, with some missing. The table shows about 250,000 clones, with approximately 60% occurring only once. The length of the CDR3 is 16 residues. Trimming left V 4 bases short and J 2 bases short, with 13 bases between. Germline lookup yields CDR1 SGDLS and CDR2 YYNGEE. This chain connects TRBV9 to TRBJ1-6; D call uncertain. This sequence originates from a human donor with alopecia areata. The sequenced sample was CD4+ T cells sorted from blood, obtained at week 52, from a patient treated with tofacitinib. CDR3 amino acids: CASSPRRIPYNSPLHF. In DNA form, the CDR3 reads TGTGCCAGCAGCCCGCGCAGGATTCCCTATAATTCACCCCTCCACTTT. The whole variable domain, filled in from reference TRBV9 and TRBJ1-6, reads DSGVTQTPKHLITATGQRVTLRCSPRSGDLSVYWYQQSLDQGLQFLIQYYNGEERAKGNILERFSAQQFPDLHSELNLSSLELGDSALYFCASSPRRIPYNSPLHFGNGTRLTVT.